A selection of T cell receptor beta chains follows, all from one sample in a study of identical twins. MiXCR was run by TCRdb on the 5' RACE reads, yielding one entry per CDR3 protein. The sample carries 250,000 to 350,000 distinct CDR3 sequences, roughly 8.6% recorded once. These data also featured in a second study, about yellow fever vaccine responses in identical twins.

Sequencing was performed on memory (CD45RO+) T cells sorted from blood. These receptors all stem from a woman aged 18-30 years in good health. Both conserved end residues are part of each CDR3. The D gene is left open where the match is weak. Part of the rows lack a size; the others show once, few, many or a class for expanded clones.

V gene,D gene,J gene,clone size,CDR3 DNA,CDR3 protein
TRBV20-1,NA,TRBJ2-2,few,TGCAGTGCCATCAGGGGTGGACGCTCCGGGGAGCTGTTTTTT,CSAIRGGRSGELFF
TRBV12-3/TRBV12-4,NA,TRBJ1-1,few,TGTGCCAGCAGTTTATGGCCGGGAGGGAGAGTCACTGAAGCTTTCTTT,CASSLWPGGRVTEAFF
TRBV5-1,NA,TRBJ1-2,many,TGCGCCAGCAGCTGGTCTGGGGATCACTATGGCTACACCTTC,CASSWSGDHYGYTF
TRBV28,TRBD1,TRBJ1-2,few,TGTGCCAGCAGTCTCGGACAGGGAACTGGCTACACCTTC,CASSLGQGTGYTF
TRBV28,NA,TRBJ2-7,many,TGTGCCACGACCGACCGGGACGCCATGACCTACGAGCAGTACTTC,CATTDRDAMTYEQYF
TRBV28,NA,TRBJ2-3,NA,TGTGCCAGTGACACCAGCACAGATACGCAGTATTTT,CASDTSTDTQYF
TRBV12-3/TRBV12-4,NA,TRBJ1-2,many,TGTGCCAGCAGTTTAGCGCTAGGATCAGGCTATGGCTACACCTTC,CASSLALGSGYGYTF
TRBV20-1,NA,TRBJ1-3,many,TGCAGTGCTACAATAGGGACTGGAAACACCATATATTTT,CSATIGTGNTIYF
TRBV7-6,NA,TRBJ1-1,many,TGTGCCAGCAGCATTACAGGGATCACTGAAGCTTTCTTT,CASSITGITEAFF
TRBV5-1,NA,TRBJ1-6,many,TGCGCCAGCAGCTCCGGCATGGATTCACCCCTCCACTTT,CASSSGMDSPLHF
TRBV12-5,TRBD1,TRBJ1-1,NA,TGTGCTAGTGGTTTTCTGACAGGGGGCGTCTCTGAAGCTTTCTTT,CASGFLTGGVSEAFF
TRBV24-1,TRBD1,TRBJ2-2,few,TGTGCCACCAGTGACCCAGTCACAGGGGGGCCCGGGGAGCTGTTTTTT,CATSDPVTGGPGELFF
TRBV12-3/TRBV12-4,NA,TRBJ1-2,many,TGTGCCAGCAGCCCAGGGGAGGTCTATGGCTACACCTTC,CASSPGEVYGYTF
TRBV20-1,NA,TRBJ2-6,many,TGCAGTGCTATACGGGGGGCAGTTACTGGGGCCAACGTCCTGACTTTC,CSAIRGAVTGANVLTF
TRBV6-5,TRBD1,TRBJ2-7,NA,TGTGCCAGCAGTTCGCTTCCGGGACAGGGGGGCTACGAGCAGTACTTC,CASSSLPGQGGYEQYF
TRBV5-1,TRBD2,TRBJ2-2,NA,TGCGCCAGCAGCTTGGGAGCGGGAATGAACACCGGGGAGCTGTTTTTT,CASSLGAGMNTGELFF
TRBV20-1,NA,TRBJ2-2,many,TGCAGTGCCCGAAATACCGCGAACACCGGGGAGCTGTTTTTT,CSARNTANTGELFF
TRBV19,NA,TRBJ1-1,few,TGTGCCACAAAGCACGGGACACCAAACACTGAAGCTTTCTTT,CATKHGTPNTEAFF
TRBV2,NA,TRBJ1-1,few,TGTGCCAGCAGTCAGACAGCGACTGAAGCTTTCTTT,CASSQTATEAFF
TRBV12-3/TRBV12-4,NA,TRBJ2-2,many,TGTGCCAGCAGCACCCCCGGGGAGCTGTTTTTT,CASSTPGELFF
TRBV4-1,TRBD2,TRBJ2-5,few,TGCGCCAGCAGCCATCCCGCGGGGACTAGCGTTGGAGAGACCCAGTACTTC,CASSHPAGTSVGETQYF
TRBV18,NA,TRBJ2-1,many,TGTGCCAGCTCACCGGTTCTGGAACCATTTGAGCAGTTCTTC,CASSPVLEPFEQFF
TRBV29-1,TRBD1,TRBJ2-3,few,TGCAGCGTGCACAGGGGGGTAGATACGCAGTATTTT,CSVHRGVDTQYF
TRBV6-1,TRBD2,TRBJ2-3,many,TGTGCCAGCAAAGAAGGGGCGGGAGGACGCACAGATACGCAGTATTTT,CASKEGAGGRTDTQYF
TRBV27,NA,TRBJ1-6,NA,TGTGCCAGCAGTTTTATGGGGCAGAGCTCCTATAATTCACCCCTCCACTTT,CASSFMGQSSYNSPLHF
TRBV24-1,NA,TRBJ2-6,few,TGTGCCACCAGTGATTTGCCGAGTCCGTCCTCTGGGGCCAACGTCCTGACTTTC,CATSDLPSPSSGANVLTF
TRBV29-1,TRBD1,TRBJ2-2,many,TGCAGCGTCCGGCTTTGGGGACAGGGGGCCAACGGGGAGCTGTTTTTT,CSVRLWGQGANGELFF
TRBV2,NA,TRBJ2-2,NA,TGTGCCAGCAGTGAGAAGGGGTTTAGCACCGGGGAGCTGTTTTTT,CASSEKGFSTGELFF
TRBV5-5,TRBD1,TRBJ1-1,few,TGTGCCAGCAGCCGGGGACAGGTGAACACTGAAGCTTTCTTT,CASSRGQVNTEAFF
TRBV29-1,NA,TRBJ2-5,many,TGCAGCGTTGAAGAGACCCAGTACTTC,CSVEETQYF
TRBV6-5,NA,TRBJ2-7,many,TGTGCCAGCAGTTACTCCCGGGGGCCCTACGAGCAGTACTTC,CASSYSRGPYEQYF
TRBV20-1,NA,TRBJ2-5,NA,TGCAGTGCTGACGAGGTTAGCGGCTCGAGGACCCAGTACTTC,CSADEVSGSRTQYF
TRBV6-5,NA,TRBJ2-2,many,TGTGCCACTCAACGGGGGATGGGGGAGCTGTTTTTT,CATQRGMGELFF
TRBV18,NA,TRBJ2-3,many,TGTGCCAGCTCACGACGCCGGGACCCGAGCACAGATACGCAGTATTTT,CASSRRRDPSTDTQYF
TRBV7-9,NA,TRBJ2-7,many,TGTGCCAGCAGCTTAGCGCAGGGACCGTCCTACGAGCAGTACTTC,CASSLAQGPSYEQYF
TRBV18,TRBD1,TRBJ2-5,NA,TGTGCCAGCTCACCATTGGGACAGCAACAAGAGACCCAGTACTTC,CASSPLGQQQETQYF
TRBV20-1,NA,TRBJ1-6,many,TGCAGTGCTAGAGATCAGGGCTCCTATAATTCACCCCTCCACTTT,CSARDQGSYNSPLHF
TRBV5-1,TRBD2,TRBJ2-1,many,TGCGCCAGCAGCTTGGGGTCGGGCCTAGCGGAACACAATGAGCAGTTCTTC,CASSLGSGLAEHNEQFF
TRBV18,NA,TRBJ1-2,NA,TGTGCCAGCTCACCTAGTGAGGCGTATGGCTACACCTTC,CASSPSEAYGYTF
TRBV12-3/TRBV12-4,TRBD1,TRBJ2-1,many,TGTGCCAGCAGTTTATCCGACAGGGACAATGAGCAGTTCTTC,CASSLSDRDNEQFF
TRBV20-1,TRBD2,TRBJ2-7,few,TGCAGTGCTAAGGGACTAGCGGACCCTTACGAGCAGTACTTC,CSAKGLADPYEQYF
TRBV5-1,NA,TRBJ1-2,NA,TGCGCCAGCAGCGCGGACGGATTCTATGGCTACACCTTC,CASSADGFYGYTF
TRBV12-3/TRBV12-4,TRBD1,TRBJ2-6,few,TGTGCCAGCAGCTCGCCGACAGGGACTGGGGCCAACGTCCTGACTTTC,CASSSPTGTGANVLTF
TRBV7-6,NA,TRBJ2-7,NA,TGTGCCAGCAGCTTAGTGGCTGGCGAGCAGTACTTC,CASSLVAGEQYF
TRBV4-1,NA,TRBJ2-3,NA,TGCGCCAGCAACCGCATCTCAACGATCACAGATACGCAGTATTTT,CASNRISTITDTQYF
TRBV28,NA,TRBJ2-7,few,TGTGCCAGCAGTTCCGGACACAAATACGAGCAGTACTTC,CASSSGHKYEQYF
TRBV20-1,TRBD1,TRBJ1-6,many,TGCAGTGCTAGGGGGACAGTTGATTCACCCCTCCACTTT,CSARGTVDSPLHF
TRBV6-2/TRBV6-3,NA,TRBJ2-7,few,TGTGCCAGCAGTTATGGGGAAACCGGCGAGCAGTACTTC,CASSYGETGEQYF
TRBV12-5,TRBD2,TRBJ2-3,NA,TGTGCTAGTGGTCACACTCCTAGCGGGGTGACCCTGAATGTAGATACGCAGTATTTT,CASGHTPSGVTLNVDTQYF
TRBV12-3/TRBV12-4,NA,TRBJ2-7,NA,TGTGCCAGCAGTCCAATCTCTAGTGCTTCGGGTTTGAGCAAGTACTTC,CASSPISSASGLSKYF